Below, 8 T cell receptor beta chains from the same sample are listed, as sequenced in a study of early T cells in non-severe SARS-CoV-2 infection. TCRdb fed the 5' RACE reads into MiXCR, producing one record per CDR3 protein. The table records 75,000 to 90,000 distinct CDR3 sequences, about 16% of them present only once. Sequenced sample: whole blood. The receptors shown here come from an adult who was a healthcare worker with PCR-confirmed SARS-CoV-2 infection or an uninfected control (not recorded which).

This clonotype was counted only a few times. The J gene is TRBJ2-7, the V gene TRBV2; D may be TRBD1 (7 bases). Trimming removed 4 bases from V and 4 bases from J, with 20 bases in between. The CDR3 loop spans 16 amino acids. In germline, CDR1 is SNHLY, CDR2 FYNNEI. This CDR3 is CASSGGRETGRYEQYF. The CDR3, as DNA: TGTGCCAGCAGTGGCGGTAGGGAGACAGGGAGGTACGAGCAGTACTTC. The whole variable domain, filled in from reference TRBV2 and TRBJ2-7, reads EPEVTQTPSHQVTQMGQEVILRCVPISNHLYFYWYRQILGQKVEFLVSFYNNEISEKSEIFDDQFSVERPDGSNFTLKIRSTKLEDSAMYFCASSGGRETGRYEQYFGPGTRLTVT.

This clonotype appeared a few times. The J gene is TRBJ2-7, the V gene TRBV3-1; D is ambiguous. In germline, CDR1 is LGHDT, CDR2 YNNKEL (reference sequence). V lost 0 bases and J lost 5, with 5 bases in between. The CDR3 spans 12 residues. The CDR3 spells CASSQESDEQYF. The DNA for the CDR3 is TGTGCCAGCAGCCAAGAATCGGACGAGCAGTACTTC.

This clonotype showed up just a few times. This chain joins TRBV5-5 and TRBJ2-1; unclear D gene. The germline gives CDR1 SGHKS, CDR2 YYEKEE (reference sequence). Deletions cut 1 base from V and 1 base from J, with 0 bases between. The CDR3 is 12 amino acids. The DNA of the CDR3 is TGTGCCAGCAGCTTGTCCTACAATGAGCAGTTCTTC. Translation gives CASSLSYNEQFF. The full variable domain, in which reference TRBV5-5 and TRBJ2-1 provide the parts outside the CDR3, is DAGVTQSPTHLIKTRGQQVTLRCSPISGHKSVSWYQQVLGQGPQFIFQYYEKEERGRGNFPDRFSARQFPNYSSELNVNALLLGDSALYLCASSLSYNEQFFGPGTRLTVL.

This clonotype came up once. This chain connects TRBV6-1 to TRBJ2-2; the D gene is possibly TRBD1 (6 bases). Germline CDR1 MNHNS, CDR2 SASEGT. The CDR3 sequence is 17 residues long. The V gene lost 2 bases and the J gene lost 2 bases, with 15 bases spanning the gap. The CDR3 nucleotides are TGTGCCAGCAGTGAAAGCCGGACAGAAAAAAACACCGGGGAGCTGTTTTTT. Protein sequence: CASSESRTEKNTGELFF.

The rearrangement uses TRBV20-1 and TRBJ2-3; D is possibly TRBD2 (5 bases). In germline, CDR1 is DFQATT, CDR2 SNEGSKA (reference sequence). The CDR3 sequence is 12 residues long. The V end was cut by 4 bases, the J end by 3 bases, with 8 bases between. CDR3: CSATQRTDTQYF. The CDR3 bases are TGCAGTGCTACCCAGCGGACAGATACGCAGTATTTT.

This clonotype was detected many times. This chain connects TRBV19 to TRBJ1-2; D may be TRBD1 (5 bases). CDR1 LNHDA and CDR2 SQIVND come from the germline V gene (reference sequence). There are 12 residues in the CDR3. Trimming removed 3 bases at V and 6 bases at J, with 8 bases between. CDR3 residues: CASSMGLHGYTF. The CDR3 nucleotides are TGTGCCAGTAGTATGGGACTCCATGGCTACACCTTC.

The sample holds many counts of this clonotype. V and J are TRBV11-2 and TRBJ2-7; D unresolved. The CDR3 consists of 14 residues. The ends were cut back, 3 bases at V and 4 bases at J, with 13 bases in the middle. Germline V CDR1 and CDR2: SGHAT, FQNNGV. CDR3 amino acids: CASSFIGPGYEQYF. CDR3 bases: TGTGCCAGCAGCTTTATAGGGCCTGGGTACGAGCAGTACTTC.

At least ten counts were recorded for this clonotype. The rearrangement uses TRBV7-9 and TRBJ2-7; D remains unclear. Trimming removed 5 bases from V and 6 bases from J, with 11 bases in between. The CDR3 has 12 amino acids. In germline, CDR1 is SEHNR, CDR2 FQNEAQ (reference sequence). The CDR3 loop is CASSPVVGEQYF. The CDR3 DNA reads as TGTGCCAGCAGCCCGGTAGTGGGCGAGCAGTACTTC.